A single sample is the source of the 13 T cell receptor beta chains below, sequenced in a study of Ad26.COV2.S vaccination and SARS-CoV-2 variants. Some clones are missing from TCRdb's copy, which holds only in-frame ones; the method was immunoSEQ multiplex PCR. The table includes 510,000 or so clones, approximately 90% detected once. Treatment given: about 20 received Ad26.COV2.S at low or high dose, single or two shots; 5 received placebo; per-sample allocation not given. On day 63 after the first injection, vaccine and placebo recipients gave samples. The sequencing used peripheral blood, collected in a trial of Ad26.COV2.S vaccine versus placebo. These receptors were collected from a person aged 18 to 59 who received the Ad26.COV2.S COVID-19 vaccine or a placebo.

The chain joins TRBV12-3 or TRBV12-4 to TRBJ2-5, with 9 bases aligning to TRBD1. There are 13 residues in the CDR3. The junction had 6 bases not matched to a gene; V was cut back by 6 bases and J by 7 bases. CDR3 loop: CASSRGQGMTQYF. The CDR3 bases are TGTGCCAGCAGCCGCGGACAGGGGATGACCCAGTACTTC.

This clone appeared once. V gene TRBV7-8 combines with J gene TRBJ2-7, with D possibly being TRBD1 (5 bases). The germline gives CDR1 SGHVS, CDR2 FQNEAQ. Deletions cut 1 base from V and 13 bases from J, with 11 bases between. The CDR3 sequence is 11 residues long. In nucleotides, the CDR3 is TGTGCCAGCAGCTTAGATTCAGGGCCATACTTC. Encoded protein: CASSLDSGPYF.

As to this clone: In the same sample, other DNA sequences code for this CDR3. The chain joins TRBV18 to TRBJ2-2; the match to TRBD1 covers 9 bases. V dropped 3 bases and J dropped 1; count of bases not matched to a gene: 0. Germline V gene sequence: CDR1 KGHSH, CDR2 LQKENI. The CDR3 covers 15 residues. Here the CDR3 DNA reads TGTGCCAGCTCACCGGGACAGGGGAACACCGGGGAGCTGTTTTTT. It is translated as CASSPGQGNTGELFF. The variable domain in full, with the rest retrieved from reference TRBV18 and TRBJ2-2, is NAGVMQNPRHLVRRRGQEARLRCSPMKGHSHVYWYRQLPEEGLKFMVYLQKENIIDESGMPKERFSAEFPKEGPSILRIQQVVRGDSAAYFCASSPGQGNTGELFFGEGSRLTVL.

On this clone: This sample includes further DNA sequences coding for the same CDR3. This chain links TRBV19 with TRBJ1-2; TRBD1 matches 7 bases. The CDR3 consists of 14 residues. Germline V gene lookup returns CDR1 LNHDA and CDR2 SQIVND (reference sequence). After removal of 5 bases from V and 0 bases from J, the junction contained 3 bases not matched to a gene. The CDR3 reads CASSPGTANYGYTF. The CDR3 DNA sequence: TGTGCCAGTAGTCCCGGGACAGCTAACTATGGCTACACCTTC.

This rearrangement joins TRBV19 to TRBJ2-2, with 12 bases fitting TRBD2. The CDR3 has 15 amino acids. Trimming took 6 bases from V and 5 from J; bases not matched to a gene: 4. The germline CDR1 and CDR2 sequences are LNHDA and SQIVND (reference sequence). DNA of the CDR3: TGTGCCAGTAGCTCGACTAGCGGGGGAACCGGGGAGCTGTTTTTT. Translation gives CASSSTSGGTGELFF. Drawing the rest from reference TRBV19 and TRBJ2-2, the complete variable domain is DGGITQSPKYLFRKEGQNVTLSCEQNLNHDAMYWYRQDPGQGLRLIYYSQIVNDFQKGDIAEGYSVSREKKESFPLTVTSAQKNPTAFYLCASSSTSGGTGELFFGEGSRLTVL.

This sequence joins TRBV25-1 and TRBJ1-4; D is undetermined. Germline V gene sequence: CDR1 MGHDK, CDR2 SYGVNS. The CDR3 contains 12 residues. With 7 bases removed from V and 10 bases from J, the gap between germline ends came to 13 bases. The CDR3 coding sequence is TGTGCCAGCATGCCTGACTTGGGAAAACTGTTTTTT. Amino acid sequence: CASMPDLGKLFF.

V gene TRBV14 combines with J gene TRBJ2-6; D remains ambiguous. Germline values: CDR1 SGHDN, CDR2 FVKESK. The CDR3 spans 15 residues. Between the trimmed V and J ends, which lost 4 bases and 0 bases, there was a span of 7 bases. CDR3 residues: CASSPYSSGANVLTF. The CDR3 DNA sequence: TGTGCCAGCAGCCCTTACAGCTCTGGGGCCAACGTCCTGACTTTC.

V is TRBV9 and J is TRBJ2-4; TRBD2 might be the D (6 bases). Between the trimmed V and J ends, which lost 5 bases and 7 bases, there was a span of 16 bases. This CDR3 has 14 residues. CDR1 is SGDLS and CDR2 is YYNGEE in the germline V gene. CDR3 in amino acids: CASSLLGGENIQYF. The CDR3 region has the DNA TGTGCCAGCAGTTTATTGGGGGGTGAGAACATTCAGTACTTC.

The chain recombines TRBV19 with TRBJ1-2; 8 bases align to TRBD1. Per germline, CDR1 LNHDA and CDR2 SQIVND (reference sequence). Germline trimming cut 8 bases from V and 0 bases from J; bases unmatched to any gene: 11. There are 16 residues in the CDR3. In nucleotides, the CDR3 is TGTGCCAGTTCTCCTAGCGGGACAGGAGCTAACTATGGCTACACCTTC. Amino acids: CASSPSGTGANYGYTF.

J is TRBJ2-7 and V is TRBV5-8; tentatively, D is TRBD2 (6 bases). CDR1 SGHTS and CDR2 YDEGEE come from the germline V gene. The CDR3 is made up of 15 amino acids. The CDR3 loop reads CGLQPSGEASYEQYF. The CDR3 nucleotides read TGTGGCCTCCAGCCCTCGGGAGAGGCATCCTACGAGCAGTACTTC. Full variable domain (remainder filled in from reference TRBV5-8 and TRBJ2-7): EAGVTQSPTHLIKTRGQQATLRCSPISGHTSVYWYQQALGLGLQFLLWYDEGEERNRGNFPPRFSGRQFPNYSSELNVNALELEDSALYLCGLQPSGEASYEQYFGPGTRLTVT.

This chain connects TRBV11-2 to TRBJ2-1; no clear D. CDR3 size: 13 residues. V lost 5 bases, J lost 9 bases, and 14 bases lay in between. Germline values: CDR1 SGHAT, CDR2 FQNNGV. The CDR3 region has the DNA TGTGCCAGCAGCCCCTTTGGGGTTACTGAGCAGTTCTTC. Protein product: CASSPFGVTEQFF.

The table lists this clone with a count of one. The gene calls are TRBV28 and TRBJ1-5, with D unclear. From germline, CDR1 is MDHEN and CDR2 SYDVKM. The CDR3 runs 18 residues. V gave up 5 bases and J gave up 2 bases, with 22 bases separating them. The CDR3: CASSLLSHGLVGNQPQHF. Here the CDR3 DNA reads TGTGCCAGCAGTCTCCTGTCCCACGGGTTGGTAGGCAATCAGCCCCAGCATTTT.

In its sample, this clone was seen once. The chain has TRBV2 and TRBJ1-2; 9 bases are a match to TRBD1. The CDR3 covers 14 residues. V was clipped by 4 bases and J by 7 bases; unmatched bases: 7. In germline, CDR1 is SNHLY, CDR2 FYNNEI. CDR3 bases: TGTGCCAGCAGTGGAGGACAGGGGCCAGCTGGCTACACCTTC. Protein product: CASSGGQGPAGYTF.